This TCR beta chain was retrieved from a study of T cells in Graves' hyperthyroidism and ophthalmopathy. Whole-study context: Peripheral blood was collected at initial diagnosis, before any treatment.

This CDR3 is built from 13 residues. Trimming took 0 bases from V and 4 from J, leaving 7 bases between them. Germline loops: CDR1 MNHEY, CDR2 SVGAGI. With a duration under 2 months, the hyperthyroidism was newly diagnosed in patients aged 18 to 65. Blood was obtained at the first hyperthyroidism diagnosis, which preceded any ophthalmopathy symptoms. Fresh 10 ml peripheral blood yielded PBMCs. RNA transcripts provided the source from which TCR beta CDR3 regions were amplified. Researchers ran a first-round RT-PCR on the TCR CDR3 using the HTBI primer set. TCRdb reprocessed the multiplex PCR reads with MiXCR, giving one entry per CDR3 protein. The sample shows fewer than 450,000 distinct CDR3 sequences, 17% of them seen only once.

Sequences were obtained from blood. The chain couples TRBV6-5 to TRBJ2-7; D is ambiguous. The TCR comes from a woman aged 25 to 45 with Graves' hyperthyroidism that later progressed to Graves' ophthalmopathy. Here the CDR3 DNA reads TGTGCCAGCAGTTACTCCGATGGGTACGAGCAGTACTTC. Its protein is CASSYSDGYEQYF.